This passage covers 20 T cell receptor beta chains from one sample sequenced in a study of blood T cells in healthy people across ages. Combining a sample-barcoded 5' primer with a J-beta primer mix, a second PCR ran for roughly 7 to 11 cycles. TCRdb processed the 5' RACE reads anew with MiXCR; each CDR3 protein has one entry. The repertoire includes 700,000 or so distinct CDR3 sequences, roughly 43% of them detected once, and about 30% sits in the top ten. Material for sequencing was blood. Receptors originate from a man older than 75 in good health.

The chain links TRBV20-1 to TRBJ2-1; D uncertain. Germline V CDR1 and CDR2: DFQATT, SNEGSKA (reference sequence). The V end lost 3 bases, the J end lost 6 bases, and 18 bases lay between the germline ends. This CDR3 is built from 15 residues. The CDR3 DNA reads as TGCAGTGCTAGGTCGACCCGGACCCCTTCCAATGAGCAGTTCTTC. Protein product: CSARSTRTPSNEQFF.

Turning to this clonotype: A junction end diverges from the germline sequence, so it may reflect a read error. The genes are TRBV20-1 and TRBJ1-3, with 9 bases identical to TRBD1. The CDR3 length is 18 residues. Germline V gives CDR1 DFQATT, CDR2 SNEGSKA (reference sequence). CDR3 residues: CSVREPPGQGIFGNTIYF. For the CDR3, the DNA is TGCAGTGTTAGAGAGCCGCCGGGACAGGGAATATTCGGAAACACCATATATTTT.

The gene calls are TRBV28 and TRBJ2-1; 8 bases are shared with TRBD2. Trimming took 5 bases from V and 7 from J; bases not matched to a gene: 13. Germline values: CDR1 MDHEN, CDR2 SYDVKM. This CDR3 has 16 residues. The CDR3 DNA reads TGTGCCAGCAGTCCTAGCCTGGGACTAGTATTAAATGAGCAGTTCTTC. It translates to CASSPSLGLVLNEQFF. The full variable domain, rest sourced from reference TRBV28 and TRBJ2-1, is DVKVTQSSRYLVKRTGEKVFLECVQDMDHENMFWYRQDPGLGLRLIYFSYDVKMKEKGDIPEGYSVSREKKERFSLILESASTNQTSMYLCASSPSLGLVLNEQFFGPGTRLTVL.

The chain couples TRBV7-8 to TRBJ1-1; a weak D match, TRBD1 (6 bases). The V end was cut by 5 bases, the J end by 5 bases, with 15 bases between. Germline assignment: CDR1 SGHVS and CDR2 FQNEAQ. The CDR3 is 14 amino acids. The CDR3 is CASSVQGPGTEAFF. As DNA, the CDR3 is TGTGCCAGCAGCGTACAGGGCCCTGGTACTGAAGCTTTCTTT.

This chain links TRBV7-2 with TRBJ1-4; 7 bases are a match to TRBD1. J was trimmed by 10 bases and V by 5 bases; bases with no gene match: 10. This CDR3 is 14 amino acids long. Germline CDR1 is SGHTA and CDR2 is FQGNSA. The CDR3 spells CASSVGGEIGKLFF. The CDR3 region has the DNA TGTGCCAGCAGCGTAGGGGGCGAGATTGGAAAACTGTTTTTT. Based on the CDR3 plus reference TRBV7-2 and TRBJ1-4, the full variable domain is GAGVSQSPSNKVTEKGKDVELRCDPISGHTALYWYRQSLGQGLEFLIYFQGNSAPDKSGLPSDRFSAERTGGSVSTLTIQRTQQEDSAVYLCASSVGGEIGKLFFGSGTQLSVL.

This clonotype was counted only a few times. The J gene is TRBJ2-1, the V gene TRBV5-1; 9 nucleotides match TRBD1. CDR1 is SGHRS, CDR2 YFSETQ, per germline. The CDR3 runs to 16 residues. V dropped 2 bases and J dropped 6; count of bases not matched to a gene: 9. CDR3 loop: CASSFEGQGVGNEQFF. In DNA, the CDR3 is TGCGCCAGCAGCTTCGAGGGACAGGGAGTCGGCAATGAGCAGTTCTTC.

The chain carries TRBV6-6 and TRBJ2-5; no firm D call. CDR3 length: 13 amino acids. The germline gives CDR1 MNHNY, CDR2 SVGAGI (reference sequence). V lost 0 bases, J lost 9 bases, and 11 bases lay in between. Here the CDR3 DNA reads TGTGCCAGCAGTTACTCAGGTGGTTTGGCCCAGTACTTC. Amino acid sequence: CASSYSGGLAQYF.

Concerning this clonotype: A clone one base away is much larger, so this may be a read error. The chain recombines TRBV7-2 with TRBJ2-5, with no clear D. V gave up 8 bases and J gave up 6 bases, with 19 bases separating them. From germline, CDR1 is SGHTA and CDR2 FQGNSA. This CDR3 is built from 14 residues. The CDR3 reads CASGPPKPIQTQYF. The CDR3 DNA is TGTGCCAGCGGCCCACCTAAGCCTATTCAGACCCAGTACTTC.

This clonotype was detected ten times or more. The chain carries TRBV28 and TRBJ2-7; unclear D gene. The CDR3 covers 11 residues. CDR1 is MDHEN and CDR2 is SYDVKM in the germline V gene. V dropped 6 bases and J dropped 5 bases, with 8 bases sitting between them. The CDR3 sequence is CASSRINEQYF. CDR3 sequence (DNA): TGTGCCAGCAGCCGAATTAACGAGCAGTACTTC.

The chain uses TRBV29-1 and TRBJ2-5; 7 bases are a match to TRBD1. J was trimmed by 11 bases and V by 4 bases; bases with no gene match: 10. CDR3 length: 12 amino acids. The germline V gene encodes CDR1 SQVTM and CDR2 ANQGSEA. The CDR3 DNA reads as TGCAGCGTTGTGGGACAGAACAATGAGCAGTACTTC. It specifies CSVVGQNNEQYF.

The chain couples TRBV4-1 to TRBJ2-7; maybe TRBD2 (7 bases). Trimming removed 4 bases from V and 5 bases from J, with 15 bases in between. In germline, CDR1 is MGHRA, CDR2 YSYEKL. The CDR3 length is 14 residues. In DNA form, the CDR3 reads TGCGCCAGCAGCCTGACGGGGGGCATCAACGAGCAGTACTTC. Translated, it gives CASSLTGGINEQYF.

This clonotype occurred many times. The chain combines TRBV6-2 or TRBV6-3 with TRBJ2-7; 8 bases are a match to TRBD2. The CDR3 is 14 residues long. Germline-derived CDR1 and CDR2 are MNHEY and SVGEGT. Unmatched junction bases numbered 8, after V lost 6 bases and J lost 4 bases. CDR3 nucleotide sequence: TGTGCCAGCAGGGGGACTAGATATGGTTACGAGCAGTACTTC. It is translated as CASRGTRYGYEQYF.

CDR3 in DNA: TGTGCCAGCAGCCAACTGGGAGGGGACTCCTACGAGCAGTACTTC. This sequence encodes CASSQLGGDSYEQYF. The V and J genes are TRBV5-5 and TRBJ2-7, with 7 positions matching TRBD2. J lost 0 bases, V lost 4 bases, and 7 bases had no gene match. The CDR3 sequence is 15 residues long. CDR1 is SGHKS and CDR2 is YYEKEE in the germline V gene (reference sequence).

This clonotype has only one observation. A clone one base away is much larger, so this may be a read error. This chain connects TRBV7-2 to TRBJ1-6, with D maybe TRBD1 (5 bases). In germline, CDR1 is SGHTA, CDR2 FQGNSA. Trimming left V 10 bases short and J 7 bases short, with 17 bases between. This CDR3 region has 14 residues. CDR3 sequence (DNA): TGTGCCACGCAAGGCGGGACGCAGAATTCACCCCTCCACTTT. Encoded protein: CATQGGTQNSPLHF.

The chain uses TRBV10-3 and TRBJ2-3; 9 positions match TRBD2. In germline, CDR1 is ENHRY, CDR2 SYGVKD. V lost 0 bases to trimming and J lost 7 bases; unmatched junction nucleotides: 11. This CDR3 is built from 17 residues. CDR3 DNA: TGTGCCATCAGTGAGTCCGCCCATGGAGCGGGAGGCAATACGCAGTATTTT. Protein: CAISESAHGAGGNTQYF.

The chain links TRBV20-1 to TRBJ2-7; 10 bases line up with TRBD2. The closer fit of TRBJ2-5 to the DNA end suggests the J call may be wrong. Germline V gene sequence: CDR1 DFQATT, CDR2 SNEGSKA (reference sequence). The CDR3 is made up of 13 amino acids. The CDR3 sequence: CSAVAGGLETQYF. The CDR3, as DNA: TGCAGTGCCGTAGCGGGGGGTCTAGAGACCCAGTACTTC.

J is TRBJ2-4 and V is TRBV29-1; D remains ambiguous. The assigned J gene may be wrong: the sequence end matches TRBJ2-7 better. The CDR3 is 13 amino acids. Germline assignment: CDR1 SQVTM and CDR2 ANQGSEA. This chain's CDR3 is CSALVRATHEQYF. CDR3 DNA: TGCAGCGCCCTGGTTAGGGCGACGCACGAGCAGTACTTC.

The J gene is TRBJ2-1, the V gene TRBV25-1, with 8 positions matching TRBD2. V trimming: 3 bases; J trimming: 2 bases; junction bases outside the gene matches: 6. The CDR3 covers 16 residues. Germline V lookup: CDR1 MGHDK, CDR2 SYGVNS. The CDR3 sequence: CASSEFSGITYNEQFF. CDR3 DNA sequence: TGTGCCAGCAGTGAGTTTAGCGGGATCACCTACAATGAGCAGTTCTTC.

This clonotype was seen a handful of times. CDR3 nucleotide sequence: TGTGCCAGCAGTATCAGGGGGCGAAGCACAGATACGCAGTATTTT. Protein sequence: CASSIRGRSTDTQYF. The gene calls are TRBV28 and TRBJ2-3; 8 bases fit TRBD1. This CDR3 region has 15 residues. Germline CDR1 MDHEN, CDR2 SYDVKM. J was trimmed by 0 bases and V by 5 bases; bases with no gene match: 4.

The sample holds one count of this clonotype. This sequence joins TRBV7-9 and TRBJ1-6; TRBD1 matches 9 bases. Germline-derived CDR1 and CDR2 are SEHNR and FQNEAQ (reference sequence). V trimming: 5 bases; J trimming: 9 bases; junction bases outside the gene matches: 17. This CDR3 region has 18 residues. The CDR3 nucleotides are TGTGCCAGCAGCCCCCCCCAGGGACCGGGACAGGGTTTTTCACCCCTCCACTTT. As protein: CASSPPQGPGQGFSPLHF.